One and the same sample provided the 21 T cell receptor beta chains below, sequenced in a study of blood T cell repertoires in COVID-19. Profiling relied on immunoSEQ multiplex PCR, and the TCRdb table lists in-frame clones only, not all of them. The profile shows 240,000 or so clones, approximately 78% of them singletons. The sequenced material came from peripheral blood. These receptor sequences come from a woman aged 60 to 75 with active or convalescent COVID-19.

The rearrangement links TRBV6-5 to TRBJ2-7; maybe TRBD2 (5 bases). Germline V lookup: CDR1 MNHEY, CDR2 SVGAGI. Trimming cost V 7 bases and J 7 bases, with 20 bases left between them. CDR3 size: 14 residues. CDR3 sequence: CASNPRVGSSEQYF. DNA for the CDR3: TGTGCCAGCAACCCGAGGGTGGGGTCGTCGGAGCAGTACTTC.

This clone was seen only a few times. The chain employs TRBV7-2 and TRBJ1-5, with TRBD1 matching 7 bases. Germline-derived CDR1 and CDR2 are SGHTA and FQGNSA. This CDR3 has 14 amino acids. The J segment lost 7 bases and the V segment lost 3 bases, leaving 6 bases of the junction unmatched. The DNA of the CDR3 is TGTGCCAGCAGCTTCAAAGGGGGCAGGCAGCCCCAGCATTTT. Translating gives CASSFKGGRQPQHF.

The chain combines TRBV12-3 or TRBV12-4 with TRBJ1-1; D remains unclear. V was cut by 3 bases and J by 4 bases, with 9 bases left in between. The CDR3 length is 13 residues. In nucleotides, the CDR3 is TGTGCCAGCAGTTTCCGGGAGGGCACTGAAGCTTTCTTT. Translating it yields CASSFREGTEAFF.

This clone was detected only a few times. The chain carries TRBV18 and TRBJ1-3; D call uncertain. V was trimmed by 3 bases and J by 3 bases, leaving 12 bases between them. In germline, CDR1 is KGHSH, CDR2 LQKENI. The CDR3 runs to 15 residues. The CDR3: CASSPPASDGNTIYF. The DNA for the CDR3 is TGTGCCAGCTCACCGCCGGCTAGCGATGGAAACACCATATATTTT. Based on the CDR3 plus reference TRBV18 and TRBJ1-3, the full variable domain is NAGVMQNPRHLVRRRGQEARLRCSPMKGHSHVYWYRQLPEEGLKFMVYLQKENIIDESGMPKERFSAEFPKEGPSILRIQQVVRGDSAAYFCASSPPASDGNTIYFGEGSWLTVV.

CDR3 amino acids: CASSTGEGADTQYF. CDR3 in DNA: TGTGCCAGTAGTACCGGCGAGGGGGCAGATACGCAGTATTTT. V usage is TRBV19 and J usage is TRBJ2-3; maybe TRBD1 (6 bases). CDR3 length equals 14 residues. In germline, CDR1 is LNHDA, CDR2 SQIVND (reference sequence). V was shortened by 4 bases and J by 4 bases, with 12 bases between the two germline ends.

The chain links TRBV19 to TRBJ1-2; TRBD1 matches 8 bases. This CDR3 contains 14 residues. The germline V gene has CDR1 LNHDA and CDR2 SQIVND (reference sequence). The J segment lost 1 base and the V segment lost 4 bases, leaving 2 bases of the junction unmatched. CDR3 protein: CASSSRGLNYGYTF. CDR3 DNA: TGTGCCAGTAGTAGCAGGGGGCTTAACTATGGCTACACCTTC.

V usage is TRBV10-2 and J usage is TRBJ2-3, with 8 positions matching TRBD1. With 2 bases clipped from V and 2 bases from J, the junction kept 0 bases outside the gene matches. The germline gives CDR1 WSHSY, CDR2 SAAADI. This CDR3 is 14 amino acids long. The CDR3 region has the DNA TGCGCCAGCAGTGAGCAGGGGGCCACAGATACGCAGTATTTT. It yields the protein CASSEQGATDTQYF.

This chain uses TRBV5-1 with TRBJ2-1; 11 nucleotides match TRBD2. V was pared by 4 bases and J by 3 bases, with 3 bases of the junction left unmatched. CDR3 size: 15 residues. Germline V CDR1 and CDR2: SGHRS, YFSETQ. The CDR3 DNA reads TGCGCCAGCAGCCCCGGGACTAGCGGCTACAATGAGCAGTTCTTC. Protein: CASSPGTSGYNEQFF.

This clone showed up just a few times. The CDR3 is CASTRENTGELFF. In nucleotides, the CDR3 is TGTGCCAGCACCAGGGAGAACACCGGGGAGCTGTTTTTT. The chain combines TRBV2 with TRBJ2-2; weak D call: TRBD1 (5 bases). CDR1 is SNHLY, CDR2 FYNNEI, per germline. Trimming cost V 7 bases and J 1 base, with 7 bases left between them. The CDR3 totals 13 residues.

This clone was seen more than once but under ten times. This sequence joins TRBV7-3 and TRBJ2-1; 11 bases line up with TRBD2. Germline values: CDR1 SGHTA, CDR2 FQGTGA. The junction had 3 bases not matched to a gene; V was cut back by 4 bases and J by 4 bases. The CDR3 has 15 amino acids. CDR3 DNA: TGTGCCAGCAGCTCCAGACTAGCGGGATACAATGAGCAGTTCTTC. Its protein product is CASSSRLAGYNEQFF.

The chain combines TRBV19 with TRBJ2-3, with TRBD2 identical over 9 bases. Germline lookup yields CDR1 LNHDA and CDR2 SQIVND (reference sequence). The ends lost 3 bases at V and 5 bases at J; junction bases unmatched: 12. CDR3 length equals 17 residues. CDR3: CASSIRRGGQYGDTQYF. CDR3 nucleotide sequence: TGTGCCAGTAGTATTAGGCGGGGGGGCCAGTACGGAGATACGCAGTATTTT.

J is TRBJ2-5 and V is TRBV15; D might be TRBD1 (5 bases). Germline V lookup: CDR1 LNHNV, CDR2 YYDKDF (reference sequence). V was pared by 0 bases and J by 4 bases, with 18 bases between. This CDR3 is 17 amino acids long. In DNA form, the CDR3 reads TGTGCCACCAGCAGAGATCGGATCAGGGTGGGGATAGAGACCCAGTACTTC. Amino acids: CATSRDRIRVGIETQYF.

As for this clone: At the DNA level, this CDR3 is encoded by other sequences in the same sample as well. The rearrangement uses TRBV6-5 and TRBJ1-2; 9 bases are shared with TRBD1. There are 14 residues in the CDR3. The V and J ends lost 2 bases and 5 bases, in that order; junction bases with no gene match: 3. Germline CDR1 reads MNHEY; CDR2 reads SVGAGI. CDR3 in amino acids: CASSYGTGTYGYTF. The CDR3 DNA is TGTGCCAGCAGTTACGGGACAGGGACTTATGGCTACACCTTC.

This rearrangement joins TRBV11-2 to TRBJ2-7, with 10 nucleotides matching TRBD2. CDR1 is SGHAT and CDR2 is FQNNGV in the germline V gene. V gave up 3 bases and J gave up 12 bases; unmatched junction bases: 11. The CDR3 extends over 14 amino acids. The CDR3 region is CASSFQRGGPTVYF. CDR3 nucleotides: TGTGCCAGCAGCTTCCAGCGGGGGGGCCCTACCGTGTACTTC.

The chain uses TRBV29-1 and TRBJ1-2; 9 bases are a match to TRBD1. CDR1 and CDR2 from the germline V gene are SQVTM and ANQGSEA. Germline trimming cut 4 bases from V and 7 bases from J; bases unmatched to any gene: 13. This CDR3 contains 15 residues. This chain's CDR3 is CSVVTGGGQGGGYTF. The CDR3, as DNA: TGCAGCGTTGTCACCGGGGGGGGACAGGGCGGTGGCTACACCTTC.

In its sample, this clone was seen once. The CDR3 reads CASSLDSGGAGGTQYF. As DNA, the CDR3 is TGTGCCAGCAGCTTAGATAGCGGGGGGGCCGGAGGTACGCAGTATTTT. This chain links TRBV7-2 with TRBJ2-3; TRBD2 agrees at 11 bases. V lost 1 base, J lost 8 bases, and 8 bases stayed unmatched. CDR1 and CDR2 (germline): SGHTA, FQGNSA. This CDR3 contains 16 residues.

CDR3 nucleotides: TGCGCCAGCTCCGGGGGGGGGATTGGGGAGACCCAGTACTTC. It translates to CASSGGGIGETQYF. This sequence joins TRBV5-1 and TRBJ2-5; 8 bases map to TRBD2. After removal of 7 bases from V and 5 bases from J, the junction contained 10 bases not matched to a gene. Germline CDR1 is SGHRS and CDR2 is YFSETQ. CDR3 length equals 14 residues.

V and J are TRBV18 and TRBJ2-5, with 8 bases matching TRBD2. This CDR3 region has 14 residues. Germline CDR1 and CDR2: KGHSH and LQKENI. V was clipped by 6 bases and J by 5 bases; unmatched bases: 8. The CDR3 loop reads CASSEGLDGETQYF. The CDR3 DNA reads TGTGCCAGCTCCGAGGGACTAGACGGGGAGACCCAGTACTTC. Complete variable domain (other parts from reference TRBV18 and TRBJ2-5): NAGVMQNPRHLVRRRGQEARLRCSPMKGHSHVYWYRQLPEEGLKFMVYLQKENIIDESGMPKERFSAEFPKEGPSILRIQQVVRGDSAAYFCASSEGLDGETQYFGPGTRLLVL.

This clone was recorded a few times. The gene calls are TRBV5-4 and TRBJ1-2; TRBD1 might be the D (5 bases). The CDR3 length is 14 residues. Trimming cost V 2 bases and J 4 bases, with 12 bases left between them. Germline CDR1 is SGHNT and CDR2 is YYREEE (reference sequence). CDR3 nucleotide sequence: TGTGCCAGCAGCTTCCGGACATCTATCTATGGCTACACCTTC. Amino acids: CASSFRTSIYGYTF.

The J gene is TRBJ1-5, the V gene TRBV30; D is uncertain. V lost 0 bases, J lost 11 bases, and 14 bases lay in between. The CDR3 spans 13 residues. Germline CDR1 GTSNPN, CDR2 SVGIG (reference sequence). CDR3 sequence: CAWSVSPMGAQHF. The CDR3 DNA follows: TGTGCCTGGAGTGTGTCCCCGATGGGAGCCCAGCATTTT.

CDR3 sequence reads: CASSEAGTFRYEQYF. The DNA for the CDR3 is TGTGCCAGCAGTGAAGCCGGGACATTCCGGTACGAGCAGTACTTC. The chain links TRBV6-1 to TRBJ2-7; a weak D match, TRBD1 (6 bases). The CDR3 has 15 residues. In germline, CDR1 is MNHNS, CDR2 SASEGT. V dropped 0 bases and J dropped 4 bases, with 13 bases sitting between them.